This T cell receptor beta chain was obtained from a study of blood T cells in healthy people across ages. Study-wide findings and caveats: Naive T cell percentage and TCR beta diversity correlated strongly.

There are a few counts of this clonotype. Its cognate antigen is unknown. With a J-beta primer mix and a sample-barcoded 5' primer, a second PCR ran about 6 to 11 cycles. The template-switch adaptor, which had 12 random nucleotides, put a tag on each cDNA molecule. Using its own MiXCR run on the 5' RACE reads, TCRdb lists one record per CDR3 protein. The table has 890,000 or so distinct CDR3 sequences, approximately 67% seen once. Peripheral blood samples of roughly 9.8 milliliters were drawn from each donor. Isolated PBMCs totaled at least 6 million in each sample. Looked up from germline, CDR1 is SQVTM and CDR2 is ANQGSEA. The ends were cut back, 7 bases at V and 6 bases at J, with 8 bases in the middle. The CDR3 spans 10 residues.

Specimen: blood. The sequence came from a man under 40 in good health. This chain uses TRBV29-1 with TRBJ2-3, with D possibly being TRBD1 or TRBD2 (5 bases each). The DNA of the CDR3 is TGCAGCGGGGGACGGGATACGCAGTATTTT. Translation gives CSGGRDTQYF.